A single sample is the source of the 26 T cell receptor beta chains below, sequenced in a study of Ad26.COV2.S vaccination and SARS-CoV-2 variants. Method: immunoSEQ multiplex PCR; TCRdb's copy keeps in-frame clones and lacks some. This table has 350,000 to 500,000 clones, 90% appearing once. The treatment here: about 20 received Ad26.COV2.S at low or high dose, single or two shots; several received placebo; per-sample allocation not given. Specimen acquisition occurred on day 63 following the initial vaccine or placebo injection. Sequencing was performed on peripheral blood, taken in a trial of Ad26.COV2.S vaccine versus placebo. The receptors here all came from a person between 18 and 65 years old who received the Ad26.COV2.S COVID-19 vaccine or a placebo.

CDR3 coding DNA: TGTGCCAGCAGTTTCTTCAGAGGGACAGGGACTAAATATAGCAATCAGCCCCAGCATTTT. The encoded protein is CASSFFRGTGTKYSNQPQHF. The chain employs TRBV6-2 or TRBV6-3 and TRBJ1-5; 9 nucleotides align to TRBD1. After removal of 4 bases from V and 0 bases from J, the junction contained 16 bases not matched to a gene. Germline V gene data show CDR1 as MNHEY and CDR2 as SVGEGT. The CDR3 runs 20 residues.

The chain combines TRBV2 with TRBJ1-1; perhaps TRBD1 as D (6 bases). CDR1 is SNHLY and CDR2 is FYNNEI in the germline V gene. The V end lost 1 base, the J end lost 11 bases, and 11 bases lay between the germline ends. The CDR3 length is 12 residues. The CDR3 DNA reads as TGTGCCAGCAGTGAAGGCAGGGGAGAGGCTTTCTTT. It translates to CASSEGRGEAFF.

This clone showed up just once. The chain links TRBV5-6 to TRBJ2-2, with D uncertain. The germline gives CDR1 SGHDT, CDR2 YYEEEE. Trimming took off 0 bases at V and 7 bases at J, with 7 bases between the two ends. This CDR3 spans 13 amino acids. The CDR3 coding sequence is TGTGCCAGCAGCTTGGTAGGAATCGGGGAGCTGTTTTTT. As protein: CASSLVGIGELFF.

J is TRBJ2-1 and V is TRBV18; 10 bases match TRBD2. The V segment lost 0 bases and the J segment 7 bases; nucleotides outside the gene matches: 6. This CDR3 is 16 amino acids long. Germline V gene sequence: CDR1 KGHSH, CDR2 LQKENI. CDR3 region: CASSPPGTSGVNEQFF. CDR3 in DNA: TGTGCCAGCTCACCACCGGGTACTAGCGGGGTTAATGAGCAGTTCTTC.

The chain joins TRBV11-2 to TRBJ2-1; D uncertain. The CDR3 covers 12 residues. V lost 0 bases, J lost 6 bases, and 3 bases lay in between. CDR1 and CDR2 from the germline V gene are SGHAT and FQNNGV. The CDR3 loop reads CASSLDFNEQFF. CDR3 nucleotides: TGTGCCAGCAGCTTAGATTTCAATGAGCAGTTCTTC.

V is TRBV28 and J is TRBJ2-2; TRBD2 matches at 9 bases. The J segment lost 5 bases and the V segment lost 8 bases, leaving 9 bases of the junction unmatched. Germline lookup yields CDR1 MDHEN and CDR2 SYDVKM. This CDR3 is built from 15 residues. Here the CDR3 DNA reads TGTGCCAGCGTAGTGAGCGGGAGGAGTACCGGGGAGCTGTTTTTT. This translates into CASVVSGRSTGELFF.

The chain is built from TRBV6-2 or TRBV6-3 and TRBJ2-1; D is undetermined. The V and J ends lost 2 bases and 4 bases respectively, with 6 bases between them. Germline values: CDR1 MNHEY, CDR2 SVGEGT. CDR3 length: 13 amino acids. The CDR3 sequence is CASSYLRYNEQFF. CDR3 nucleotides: TGTGCCAGCAGTTACCTGAGATACAATGAGCAGTTCTTC.

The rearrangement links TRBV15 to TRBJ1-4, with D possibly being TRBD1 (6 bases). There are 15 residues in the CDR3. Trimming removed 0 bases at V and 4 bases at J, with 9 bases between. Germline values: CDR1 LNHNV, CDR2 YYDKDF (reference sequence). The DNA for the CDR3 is TGTGCCACCAGCAGAGATTCGGACAGTAATGAAAAACTGTTTTTT. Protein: CATSRDSDSNEKLFF. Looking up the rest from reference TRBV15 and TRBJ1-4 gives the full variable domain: DAMVIQNPRYQVTQFGKPVTLSCSQTLNHNVMYWYQQKSSQAPKLLFHYYDKDFNNEADTPDNFQSRRPNTSFCFLDIRSPGLGDTAMYLCATSRDSDSNEKLFFGSGTQLSVL.

CDR3 nucleotide sequence: TGTGCCAGCAGCGTAGAGGGCGACAGAGGCGGAAAACTGTTTTTT. Translation gives CASSVEGDRGGKLFF. The chain links TRBV9 to TRBJ1-4; D might be TRBD1 (5 bases). Germline V CDR1 and CDR2: SGDLS, YYNGEE. Deletions cut 0 bases from V and 10 bases from J, with 16 bases between. The CDR3 spans 15 residues.

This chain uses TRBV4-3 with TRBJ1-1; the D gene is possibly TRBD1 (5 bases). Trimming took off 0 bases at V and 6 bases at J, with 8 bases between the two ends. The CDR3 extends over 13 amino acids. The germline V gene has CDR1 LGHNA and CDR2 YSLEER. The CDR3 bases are TGCGCCAGCAGCCAAGATCGGGGGGCTGAAGCTTTCTTT. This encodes CASSQDRGAEAFF.

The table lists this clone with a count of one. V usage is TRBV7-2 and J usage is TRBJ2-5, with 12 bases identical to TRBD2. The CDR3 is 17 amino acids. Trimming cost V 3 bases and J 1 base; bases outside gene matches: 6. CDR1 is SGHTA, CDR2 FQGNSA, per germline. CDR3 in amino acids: CASSLSASGRGQETQYF. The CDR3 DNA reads TGTGCCAGCAGCTTGTCTGCTAGCGGGAGGGGCCAAGAGACCCAGTACTTC.

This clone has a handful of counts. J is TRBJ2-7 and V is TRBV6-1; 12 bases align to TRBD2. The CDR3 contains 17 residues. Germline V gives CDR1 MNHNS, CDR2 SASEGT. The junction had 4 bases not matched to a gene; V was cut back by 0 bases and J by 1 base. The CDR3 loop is CASSEAGGTSGSYEQYF. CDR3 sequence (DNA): TGTGCCAGCAGTGAAGCGGGTGGGACTAGCGGGTCCTACGAGCAGTACTTC.

This CDR3 is CASSSRSDEQYF. The CDR3 nucleotides are TGTGCCAGCAGCTCCCGTTCCGACGAGCAGTACTTC. The J gene is TRBJ2-7, the V gene TRBV7-9; D uncertain. The germline V gene has CDR1 SEHNR and CDR2 FQNEAQ (reference sequence). V was shortened by 4 bases and J by 5 bases, with 9 bases between the two germline ends. This CDR3 spans 12 amino acids.

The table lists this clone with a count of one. CDR3 in DNA: TGTGCCAGCACCCTGAGGCCGGGACTAGCGGGAGGAAGGGCTGGTAATGAGCAGTTCTTC. Its translation is CASTLRPGLAGGRAGNEQFF. The rearrangement joins TRBV7-9 to TRBJ2-1; 15 bases are shared with TRBD2. This CDR3 contains 20 residues. The trim removed 7 bases at V and 7 bases at J, leaving 20 bases unmatched. Germline CDR1 and CDR2: SEHNR and FQNEAQ (reference sequence).

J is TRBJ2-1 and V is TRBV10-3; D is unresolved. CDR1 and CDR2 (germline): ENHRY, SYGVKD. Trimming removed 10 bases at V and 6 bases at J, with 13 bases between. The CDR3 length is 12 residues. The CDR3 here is CATKTDGNEQFF. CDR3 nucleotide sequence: TGTGCCACCAAAACGGACGGCAATGAGCAGTTCTTC.

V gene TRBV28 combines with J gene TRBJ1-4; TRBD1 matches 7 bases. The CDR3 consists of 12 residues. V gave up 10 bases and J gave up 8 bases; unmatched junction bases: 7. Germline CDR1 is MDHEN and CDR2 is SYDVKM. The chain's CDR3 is CATGGLGEKLFF. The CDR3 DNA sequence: TGTGCCACAGGGGGTTTAGGGGAAAAACTGTTTTTT.

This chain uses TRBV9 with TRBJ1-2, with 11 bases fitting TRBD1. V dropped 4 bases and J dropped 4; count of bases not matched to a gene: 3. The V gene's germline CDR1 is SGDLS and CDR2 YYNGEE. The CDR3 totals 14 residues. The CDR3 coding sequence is TGTGCCAGCAGCCCGGGACAGGGGGTCTATGGCTACACCTTC. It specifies CASSPGQGVYGYTF. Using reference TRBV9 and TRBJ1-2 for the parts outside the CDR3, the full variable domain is DSGVTQTPKHLITATGQRVTLRCSPRSGDLSVYWYQQSLDQGLQFLIQYYNGEERAKGNILERFSAQQFPDLHSELNLSSLELGDSALYFCASSPGQGVYGYTFGSGTRLTVV.

CDR3 nucleotides: TGTGCCTGGAGTGTACGCCAGACCGAACCCTACGAGCAGTACTTC. It encodes CAWSVRQTEPYEQYF. The chain couples TRBV30 to TRBJ2-7; the D is unclear. Trimming took off 0 bases at V and 2 bases at J, with 14 bases between the two ends. Germline V gives CDR1 GTSNPN, CDR2 SVGIG (reference sequence). The CDR3 loop spans 15 amino acids. Complete variable domain (other parts from reference TRBV30 and TRBJ2-7): SQTIHQWPATLVQPVGSPLSLECTVEGTSNPNLYWYRQAAGRGLQLLFYSVGIGQISSEVPQNLSASRPQDRQFILSSKKLLLSDSGFYLCAWSVRQTEPYEQYFGPGTRLTVT.

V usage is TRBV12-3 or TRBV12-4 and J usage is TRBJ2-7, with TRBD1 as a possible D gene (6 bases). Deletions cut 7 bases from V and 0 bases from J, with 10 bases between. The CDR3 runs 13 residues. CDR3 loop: CASTLGGSYEQYF. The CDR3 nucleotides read TGTGCCAGCACGCTAGGGGGCTCCTACGAGCAGTACTTC.

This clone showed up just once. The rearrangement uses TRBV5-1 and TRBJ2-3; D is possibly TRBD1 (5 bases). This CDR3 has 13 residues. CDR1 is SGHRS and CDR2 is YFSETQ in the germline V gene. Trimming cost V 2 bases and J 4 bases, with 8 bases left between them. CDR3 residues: CASSLGESDTQYF. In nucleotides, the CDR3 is TGCGCCAGCAGCTTAGGGGAATCAGATACGCAGTATTTT.

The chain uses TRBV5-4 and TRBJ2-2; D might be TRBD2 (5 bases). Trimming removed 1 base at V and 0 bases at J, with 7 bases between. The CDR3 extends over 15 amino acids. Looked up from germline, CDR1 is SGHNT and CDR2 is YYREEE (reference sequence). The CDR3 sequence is CASSLNGANTGELFF. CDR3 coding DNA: TGTGCCAGCAGCTTGAACGGGGCGAACACCGGGGAGCTGTTTTTT.

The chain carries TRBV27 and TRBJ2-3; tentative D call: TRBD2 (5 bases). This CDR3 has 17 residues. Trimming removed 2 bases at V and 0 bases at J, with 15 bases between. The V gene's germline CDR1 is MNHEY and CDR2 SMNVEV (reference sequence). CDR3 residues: CASSLLPETTSTDTQYF. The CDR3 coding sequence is TGTGCCAGCAGTTTACTCCCCGAGACTACTAGCACAGATACGCAGTATTTT.

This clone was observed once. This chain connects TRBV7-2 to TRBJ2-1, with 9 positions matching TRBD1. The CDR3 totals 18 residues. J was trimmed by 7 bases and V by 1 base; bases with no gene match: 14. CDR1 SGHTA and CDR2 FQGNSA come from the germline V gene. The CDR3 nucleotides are TGTGCCAGCAGCTTAGTCGTTATACTTCTGACAGGGGGTAATGAGCAGTTCTTC. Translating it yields CASSLVVILLTGGNEQFF.

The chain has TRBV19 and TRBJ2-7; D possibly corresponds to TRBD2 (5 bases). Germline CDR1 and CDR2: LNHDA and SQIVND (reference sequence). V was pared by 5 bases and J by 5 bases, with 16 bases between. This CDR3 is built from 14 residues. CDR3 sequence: CASSLTGELDEQYF. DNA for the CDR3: TGTGCCAGTAGTTTGACCGGGGAACTAGACGAGCAGTACTTC.

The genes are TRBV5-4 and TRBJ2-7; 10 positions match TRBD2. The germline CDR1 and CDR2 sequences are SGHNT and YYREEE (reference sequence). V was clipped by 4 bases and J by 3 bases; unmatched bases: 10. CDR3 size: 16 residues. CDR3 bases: TGTGCCAGCAGCGGGGCTAGCGGGAGTGCGTACTACGAGCAGTACTTC. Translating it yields CASSGASGSAYYEQYF.

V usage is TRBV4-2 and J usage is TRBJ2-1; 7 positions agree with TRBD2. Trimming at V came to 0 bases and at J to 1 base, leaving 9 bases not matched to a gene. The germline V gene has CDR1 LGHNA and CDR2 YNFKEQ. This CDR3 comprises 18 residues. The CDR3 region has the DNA TGTGCCAGCAGCCAAGAAGGTGGACTAGGAGCATCCTACAATGAGCAGTTCTTC. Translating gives CASSQEGGLGASYNEQFF.